This T cell receptor (beta chain) was found in a study of blood T cell repertoires in COVID-19. Study summary: Sample material is recorded as cDNA or gDNA derived from T cells, B-cell-depleted T cells, or PBMCs.

CDR3 length: 15 residues. Trimming at V came to 5 bases and at J to 3 bases, leaving 6 bases not matched to a gene. CDR1 is SNHLY and CDR2 is FYNNEI in the germline V gene. There are a few counts of this clone. Data came from immunoSEQ multiplex PCR; TCRdb stores just in-frame clones and leaves some out. Of more than 140,000 clones listed, 84% are singletons. The receptor was isolated from a woman aged 50 to 60 in a cohort sampled during active or convalescent COVID-19. Sequencing was performed on peripheral blood. The genes are TRBV2 and TRBJ1-2; TRBD1 agrees at 10 bases. CDR3 in DNA: TGTGCCAGCAGTATTGCGGGACAGGGGTACTATGGCTACACCTTC. The encoded protein is CASSIAGQGYYGYTF.